This T cell receptor beta chain was profiled in a study of CD8 T cells in ankylosing spondylitis. Broader study findings: Within ankylosing spondylitis blood, a TCR beta motif made up of eight highly homologous variants appeared to be characteristic. Matched ankylosing spondylitis synovial fluid reportedly contained a significantly enriched population of disease-linked clones. A subset of motif variants has previously been described in the synovial fluid and blood of reactive arthritis.

This clonotype was seen ten or more times. Antigen unknown. Quantitative 5'-RACE with molecular barcodes generated TCR beta libraries. TCRdb re-analysed the 5' RACE reads in MiXCR, keeping a single row per CDR3 protein. The sample yields 69,000 or so distinct CDR3 sequences, approximately 5% seen once. This sequence originates from a male donor with ankylosing spondylitis or in good health (not recorded which). Specimen: blood, either unsorted or a sorted T cell fraction (not recorded which).

The CDR3 nucleotides read TGTGCCAGCAGCTTAGTGTGGGGTCCTGAGACCCAGTACTTC. Protein: CASSLVWGPETQYF. The chain links TRBV7-2 to TRBJ2-5, with D unresolved. From germline, CDR1 is SGHTA and CDR2 FQGNSA. This CDR3 spans 14 amino acids. V was trimmed by 1 base and J by 5 bases, leaving 11 bases between them.